This T cell receptor (beta chain) derives from a study of blood T cell repertoires in COVID-19 (dated by TCRdb to 2020 to 2022). Describing the broader study: The collaborator samples originated in the United States, Italy and Spain and spanned the acute and convalescent phases of COVID-19. The prospective study material was composed of cDNA or gDNA derived from T cells, B-cell-depleted T cells, or PBMCs. The dataset comprised deeply sampled blood TCRbeta repertoires from subjects exposed to, actively infected with, or recovered from COVID-19. A freely available public database, intended as a resource for researchers studying the immune response to SARS-CoV-2, is where the repertoires were released. Samples came from the ongoing ImmuneRACE study (first 160 participants) plus 1,254 subjects from 6 global collaborators. Nearly every sample came with metadata listing a de-identified subject ID, COVID-19 status, age in years and sex. Where available, HLA class I and class II types were taken from metadata supplied by the sample provider and were not determined by assay-based typing. The full study reports these points: The quantity of clinical and demographic metadata differed by source and by participant and was supplied without curation.

Participants in the prospective study were enrolled through a virtual design, were aged about 18 to 100 years, and lived in fewer than 30 United States geographic areas. In the prospective study, cohorts were assigned on the basis of participant-reported clinical history obtained from a screening survey and a study questionnaire. Recovered participants in ImmuneRACE Cohort 3 were defined by two consecutive negative NP/OP PCR tests, clearance by a healthcare professional, or resolution of symptoms. Mobile phlebotomists in the prospective study collected whole blood, serum and a nasopharyngeal or oropharyngeal swab from every participant. Participants in the prospective study had the option to provide additional blood draws and questionnaires over a roughly two-month period. Blood samples from the prospective study were shipped frozen or at room temperature prior to DNA extraction. In its sample, this clone was seen once. Its antigen remains undetermined. No base qualities exist here, and no much larger clone lies one base off it.

TCRbeta CDR3 regions were amplified from genomic DNA using the immunoSEQ Assay, a bias-controlled multiplex PCR. The paper's data handling went like this. The number of nucleated cells in each sample was estimated by amplification of reference gene primers within the assay. Sequence reads were collapsed and filtered to measure the absolute abundance of every unique TCRbeta CDR3 rearrangement. For each sample, productive Simpson clonality was calculated as the square root of Simpson's diversity index across productive rearrangements. In TCRdb, the immuneACCESS table is reduced to in-frame sequences with V and J assigned. These tables do not hold every clone; where another copy was compared, an unresolved V gene accounts for under half, and the others remain unexplained. For V, J and clone size, that table is used; D and trimming come from the DNA. The sample table records about 210,000 clones; 81% of these occur just once. The biggest ten clones account for about 9.3% of the sample.

Input material: PBMCs or T cells enriched from blood (not recorded which). The TCR sequence derives from a man aged 35 to 55 who had recovered from COVID-19.

The DNA sequence is TGTGCCAGCAGAACCGGGACAGCCGTAGTTGGCTACACCTTC. Its coded protein is CASRTGTAVVGYTF. The chain was built from TRBV6-5 and TRBJ1-2; TRBD1 aligns with 7 central bases. Including cysteine and phenylalanine, the CDR3 has 14 amino acids. The CDR3 DNA has 42 bases and is translated from base 1. Trimming removed 6 bases from V and 7 bases from J; the gene matches leave 11 bases unexplained. The CDR1 and CDR2 encoded by the germline V gene are MNHEY and SVGAGI.